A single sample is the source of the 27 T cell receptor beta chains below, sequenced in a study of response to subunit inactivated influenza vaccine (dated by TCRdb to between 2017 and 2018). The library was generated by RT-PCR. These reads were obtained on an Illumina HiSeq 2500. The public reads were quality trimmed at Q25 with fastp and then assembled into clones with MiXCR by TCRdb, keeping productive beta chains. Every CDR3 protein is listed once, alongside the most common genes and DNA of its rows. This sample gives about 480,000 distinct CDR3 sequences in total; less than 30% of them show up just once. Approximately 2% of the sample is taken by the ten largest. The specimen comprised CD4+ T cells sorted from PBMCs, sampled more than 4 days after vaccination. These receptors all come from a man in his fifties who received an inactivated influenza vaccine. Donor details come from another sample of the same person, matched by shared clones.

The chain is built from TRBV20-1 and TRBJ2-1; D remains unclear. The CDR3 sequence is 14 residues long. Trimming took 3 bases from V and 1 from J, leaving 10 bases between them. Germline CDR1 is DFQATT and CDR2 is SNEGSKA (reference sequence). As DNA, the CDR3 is TGCAGTGCTAGGGCCCGAACGTCCTACAATGAGCAGTTCTTC. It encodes CSARARTSYNEQFF.

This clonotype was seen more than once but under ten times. CDR3 residues: CASHGTSKNTGELFF. In DNA, the CDR3 is TGTGCCAGTCACGGGACTAGCAAGAACACCGGGGAGCTGTTTTTT. The chain uses TRBV10-3 and TRBJ2-2; TRBD2 matches 9 bases. V was pared by 10 bases and J by 1 base, with 7 bases of the junction left unmatched. The CDR3 is 15 residues long. Germline values: CDR1 ENHRY, CDR2 SYGVKD.

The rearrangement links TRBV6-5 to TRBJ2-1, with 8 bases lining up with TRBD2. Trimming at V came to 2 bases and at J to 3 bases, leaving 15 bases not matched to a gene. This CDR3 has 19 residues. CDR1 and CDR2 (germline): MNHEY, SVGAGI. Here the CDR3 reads CASSYQDGVAGTGYNEQFF. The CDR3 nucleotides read TGTGCCAGCAGTTACCAGGACGGGGTAGCGGGAACGGGCTACAATGAGCAGTTCTTC.

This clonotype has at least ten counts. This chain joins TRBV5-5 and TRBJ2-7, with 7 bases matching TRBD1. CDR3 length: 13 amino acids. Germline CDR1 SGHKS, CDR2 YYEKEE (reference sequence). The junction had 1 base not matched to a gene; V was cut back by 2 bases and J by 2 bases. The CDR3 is CASSFGTAYEQYF. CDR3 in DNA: TGTGCCAGCAGCTTCGGGACAGCCTACGAGCAGTACTTC.

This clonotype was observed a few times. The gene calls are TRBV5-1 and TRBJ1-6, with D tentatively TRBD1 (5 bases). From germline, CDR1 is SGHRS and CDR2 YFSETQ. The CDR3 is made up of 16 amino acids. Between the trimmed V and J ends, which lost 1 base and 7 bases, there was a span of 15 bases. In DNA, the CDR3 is TGCGCCAGCAGCTTGTCGGTAGTGACAGAAAATTCACCCCTCCACTTT. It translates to CASSLSVVTENSPLHF.

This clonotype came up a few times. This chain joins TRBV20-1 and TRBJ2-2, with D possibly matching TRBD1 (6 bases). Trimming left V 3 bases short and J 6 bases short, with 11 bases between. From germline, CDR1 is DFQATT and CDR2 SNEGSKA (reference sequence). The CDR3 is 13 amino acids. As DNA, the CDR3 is TGCAGTGCTAGTCCCCAGGGGCCCGGGGAGCTGTTTTTT. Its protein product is CSASPQGPGELFF.

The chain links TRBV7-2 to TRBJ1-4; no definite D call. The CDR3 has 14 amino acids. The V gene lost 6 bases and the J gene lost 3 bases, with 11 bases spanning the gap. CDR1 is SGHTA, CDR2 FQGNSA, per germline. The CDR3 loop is CASSLFGANEKLFF. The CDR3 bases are TGTGCCAGCAGTCTCTTCGGGGCTAATGAAAAACTGTTTTTT.

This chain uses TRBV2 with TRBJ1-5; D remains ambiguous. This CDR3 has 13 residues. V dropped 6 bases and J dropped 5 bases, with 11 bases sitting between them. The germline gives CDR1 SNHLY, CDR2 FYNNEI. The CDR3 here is CASREMRDQPQHF. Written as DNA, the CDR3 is TGTGCCAGCAGGGAAATGAGGGATCAGCCCCAGCATTTT.

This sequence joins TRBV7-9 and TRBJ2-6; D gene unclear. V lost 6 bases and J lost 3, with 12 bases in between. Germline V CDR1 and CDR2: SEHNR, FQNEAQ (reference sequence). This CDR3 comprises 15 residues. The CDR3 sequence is CASRDPLSGANVLTF. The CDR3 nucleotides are TGTGCCAGCAGGGACCCATTGAGTGGGGCCAACGTCCTGACTTTC.

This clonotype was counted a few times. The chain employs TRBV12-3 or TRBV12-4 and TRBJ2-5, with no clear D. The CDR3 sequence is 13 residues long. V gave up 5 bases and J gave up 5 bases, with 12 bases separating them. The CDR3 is CASSRLGRETQYF. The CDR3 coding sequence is TGTGCCAGCAGTCGACTCGGTCGGGAGACCCAGTACTTC.

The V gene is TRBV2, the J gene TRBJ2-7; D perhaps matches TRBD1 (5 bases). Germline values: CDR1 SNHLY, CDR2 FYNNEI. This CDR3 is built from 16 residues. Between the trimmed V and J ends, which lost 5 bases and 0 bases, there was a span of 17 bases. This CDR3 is CASSSRTLPLSYEQYF. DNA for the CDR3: TGTGCCAGCAGTTCCAGGACACTGCCCCTCTCCTACGAGCAGTACTTC.

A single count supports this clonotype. CDR3 coding DNA: TGTGCCAGCAGCTTGTATGGGGACGGCTACACCTTC. It codes for CASSLYGDGYTF. The J gene is TRBJ1-2, the V gene TRBV5-4; perhaps TRBD1 as D (5 bases). V shed 1 base and J shed 8 bases, with 9 bases lying between them. The CDR3 spans 12 residues. Germline V gene sequence: CDR1 SGHNT, CDR2 YYREEE (reference sequence).

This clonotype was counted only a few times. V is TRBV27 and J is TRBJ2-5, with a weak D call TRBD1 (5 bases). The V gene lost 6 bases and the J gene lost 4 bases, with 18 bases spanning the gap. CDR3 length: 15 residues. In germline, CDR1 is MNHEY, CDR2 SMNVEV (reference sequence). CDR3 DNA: TGTGCCAGCAGCCCTTCGCCCAGGGTTGGAGAGACCCAGTACTTC. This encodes CASSPSPRVGETQYF.

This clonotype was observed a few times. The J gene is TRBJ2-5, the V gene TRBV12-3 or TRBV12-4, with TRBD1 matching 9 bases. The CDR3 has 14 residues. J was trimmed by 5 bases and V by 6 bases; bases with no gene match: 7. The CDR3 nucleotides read TGTGCCAGCAGCCCGACAGGGGGATCGGAGACCCAGTACTTC. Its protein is CASSPTGGSETQYF.

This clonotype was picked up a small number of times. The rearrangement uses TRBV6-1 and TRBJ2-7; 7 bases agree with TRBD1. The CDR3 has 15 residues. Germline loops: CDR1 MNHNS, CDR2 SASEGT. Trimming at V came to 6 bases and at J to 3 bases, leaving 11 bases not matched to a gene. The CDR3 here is CASRSTGTASYEQYF. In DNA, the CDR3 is TGTGCCAGCAGAAGTACCGGGACAGCCAGCTACGAGCAGTACTTC.

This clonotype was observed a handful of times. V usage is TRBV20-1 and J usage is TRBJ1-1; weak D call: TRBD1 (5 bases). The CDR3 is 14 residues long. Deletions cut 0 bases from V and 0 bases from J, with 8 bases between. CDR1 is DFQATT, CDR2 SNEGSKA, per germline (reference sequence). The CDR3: CSARESTVNTEAFF. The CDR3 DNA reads TGCAGTGCTAGAGAATCGACAGTGAACACTGAAGCTTTCTTT.

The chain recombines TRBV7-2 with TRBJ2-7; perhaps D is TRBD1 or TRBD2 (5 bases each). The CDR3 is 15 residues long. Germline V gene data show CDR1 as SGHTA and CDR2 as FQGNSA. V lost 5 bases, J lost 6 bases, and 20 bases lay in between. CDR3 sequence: CASSRYGTFGAEQYF. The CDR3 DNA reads TGTGCCAGCAGCCGATATGGGACCTTCGGGGCCGAGCAGTACTTC.

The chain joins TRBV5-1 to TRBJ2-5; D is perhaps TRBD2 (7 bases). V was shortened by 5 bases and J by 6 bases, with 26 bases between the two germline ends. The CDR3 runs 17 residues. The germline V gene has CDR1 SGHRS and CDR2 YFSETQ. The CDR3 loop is CASSKIQGSGGQQTQYF. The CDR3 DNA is TGCGCCAGCAGTAAAATACAGGGATCGGGAGGACAACAGACCCAGTACTTC.

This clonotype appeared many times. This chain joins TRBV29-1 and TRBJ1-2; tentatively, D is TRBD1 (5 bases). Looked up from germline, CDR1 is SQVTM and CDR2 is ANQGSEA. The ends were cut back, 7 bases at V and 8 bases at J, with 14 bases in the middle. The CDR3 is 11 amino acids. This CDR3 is CSANTGRGYTF. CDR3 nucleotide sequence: TGCAGCGCCAATACAGGTCGGGGCTACACCTTC.

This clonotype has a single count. The CDR3 bases are TGTGCCATCAGACTCCGGGACATCAGCACAGATACGCAGTATTTT. Amino acids: CAIRLRDISTDTQYF. V gene TRBV10-3 combines with J gene TRBJ2-3; D is possibly TRBD1 (6 bases). Per germline, CDR1 ENHRY and CDR2 SYGVKD. Trimming left V 6 bases short and J 0 bases short, with 13 bases between. This CDR3 has 15 amino acids.

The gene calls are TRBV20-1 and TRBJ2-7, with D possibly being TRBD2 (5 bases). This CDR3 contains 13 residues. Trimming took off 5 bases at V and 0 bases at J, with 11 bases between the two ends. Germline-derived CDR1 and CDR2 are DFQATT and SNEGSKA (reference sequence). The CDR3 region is CSAYSGSSYEQYF. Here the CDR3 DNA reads TGCAGTGCTTACTCGGGGAGCTCCTACGAGCAGTACTTC.

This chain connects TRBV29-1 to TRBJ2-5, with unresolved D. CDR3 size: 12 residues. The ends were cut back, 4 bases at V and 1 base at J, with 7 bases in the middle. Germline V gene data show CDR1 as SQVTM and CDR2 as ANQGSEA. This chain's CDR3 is CSVGNLQETQYF. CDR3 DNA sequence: TGCAGCGTTGGTAACCTCCAAGAGACCCAGTACTTC.

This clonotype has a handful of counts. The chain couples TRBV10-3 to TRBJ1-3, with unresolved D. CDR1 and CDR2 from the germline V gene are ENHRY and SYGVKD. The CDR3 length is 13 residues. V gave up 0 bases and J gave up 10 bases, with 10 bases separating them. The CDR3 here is CAISESSGKTIYF. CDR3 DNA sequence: TGTGCCATCAGTGAGTCGTCGGGTAAGACCATATATTTT.

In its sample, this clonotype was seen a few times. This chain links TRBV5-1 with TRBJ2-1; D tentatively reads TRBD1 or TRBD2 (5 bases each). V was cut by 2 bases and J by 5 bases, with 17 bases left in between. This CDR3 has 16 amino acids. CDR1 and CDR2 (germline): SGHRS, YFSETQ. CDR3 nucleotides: TGCGCCAGCAGCTTAACCGGGACCCAGGGTAACAATGAGCAGTTCTTC. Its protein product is CASSLTGTQGNNEQFF.

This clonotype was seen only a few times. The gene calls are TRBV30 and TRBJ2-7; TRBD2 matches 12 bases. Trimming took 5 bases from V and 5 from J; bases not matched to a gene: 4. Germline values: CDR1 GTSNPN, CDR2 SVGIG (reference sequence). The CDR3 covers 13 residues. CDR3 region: CAWQTSGSHEQYF. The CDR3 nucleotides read TGTGCCTGGCAGACTAGCGGGAGCCACGAGCAGTACTTC. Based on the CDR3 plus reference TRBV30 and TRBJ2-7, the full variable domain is SQTIHQWPATLVQPVGSPLSLECTVEGTSNPNLYWYRQAAGRGLQLLFYSVGIGQISSEVPQNLSASRPQDRQFILSSKKLLLSDSGFYLCAWQTSGSHEQYFGPGTRLTVT.

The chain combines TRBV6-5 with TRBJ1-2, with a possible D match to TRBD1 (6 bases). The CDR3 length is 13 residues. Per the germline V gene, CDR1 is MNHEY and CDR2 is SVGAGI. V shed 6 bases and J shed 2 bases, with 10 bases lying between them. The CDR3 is CASRYTGNYGYTF. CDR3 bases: TGTGCCAGCAGATATACAGGGAACTATGGCTACACCTTC.

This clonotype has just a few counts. The chain's CDR3 is CATSDPGPGADTQYF. DNA for the CDR3: TGTGCCACCAGTGATCCAGGACCAGGGGCGGATACGCAGTATTTT. This chain uses TRBV24-1 with TRBJ2-3; D possibly corresponds to TRBD1 (6 bases). Germline CDR1 KGHDR, CDR2 SFDVKD. This CDR3 is built from 15 residues. V was trimmed by 3 bases and J by 6 bases, leaving 15 bases between them.